This T cell receptor (beta chain) was identified during a study of early T cells in non-severe SARS-CoV-2 infection. Overall study context: Sequencing targeted bulk RNA from unsorted whole blood, leaving chains unpaired. General observations from the study: Clonotype matching in VDJdb favored anti-spike CD8 responses and did not capture private and CD4 specificities.

This clonotype was counted at least ten times. Its antigen remains unknown. Trimming took off 2 bases at V and 0 bases at J, with 12 bases between the two ends. The CDR3 length is 16 residues. The germline V gene has CDR1 SGHNT and CDR2 YYREEE (reference sequence). Attachment of unique molecular identifiers to individual cDNA molecules was performed. TCRdb reanalysed the 5' RACE reads using MiXCR and keeps one entry per CDR3 protein. The repertoire holds 30,000 to 40,000 distinct CDR3 sequences, with less than 7% as singletons. Sequencing was carried out using whole blood. The V gene is TRBV5-4, the J gene TRBJ2-1, with D perhaps given as TRBD1 or TRBD2 (6 bases each). This TCR was recovered from an adult who was a healthcare worker with PCR-confirmed SARS-CoV-2 infection or an uninfected control (not recorded which). CDR3 sequence (DNA): TGTGCCAGCAGCTTCGGGGGCGGAAACTCCTACAATGAGCAGTTCTTC. This sequence encodes CASSFGGGNSYNEQFF.